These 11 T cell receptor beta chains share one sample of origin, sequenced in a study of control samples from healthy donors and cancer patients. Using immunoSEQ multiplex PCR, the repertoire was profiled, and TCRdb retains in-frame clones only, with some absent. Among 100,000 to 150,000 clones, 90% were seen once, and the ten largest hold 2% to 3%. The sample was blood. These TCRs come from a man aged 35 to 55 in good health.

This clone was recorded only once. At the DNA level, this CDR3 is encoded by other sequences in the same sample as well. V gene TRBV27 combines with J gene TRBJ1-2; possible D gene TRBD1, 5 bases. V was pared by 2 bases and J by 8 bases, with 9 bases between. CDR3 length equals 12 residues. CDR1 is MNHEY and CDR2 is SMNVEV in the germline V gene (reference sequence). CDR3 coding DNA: TGTGCCAGCAGTTTAAAGGGGTACGGCTACACCTTC. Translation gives CASSLKGYGYTF.

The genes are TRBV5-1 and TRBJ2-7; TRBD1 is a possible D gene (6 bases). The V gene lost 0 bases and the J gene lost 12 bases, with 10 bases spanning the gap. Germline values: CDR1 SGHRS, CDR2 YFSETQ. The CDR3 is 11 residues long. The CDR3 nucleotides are TGCGCCAGCAGCTTGGGACAGGTTCCGTACTTC. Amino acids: CASSLGQVPYF. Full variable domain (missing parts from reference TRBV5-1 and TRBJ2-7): KAGVTQTPRYLIKTRGQQVTLSCSPISGHRSVSWYQQTPGQGLQFLFEYFSETQRNKGNFPGRFSGRQFSNSRSEMNVSTLELGDSALYLCASSLGQVPYFGPGTRLTVT.

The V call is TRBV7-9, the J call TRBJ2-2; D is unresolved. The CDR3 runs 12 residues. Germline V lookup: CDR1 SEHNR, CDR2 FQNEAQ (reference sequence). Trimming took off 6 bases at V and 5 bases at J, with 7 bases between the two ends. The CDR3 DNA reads TGTGCCAGCAGAGGGTGGACCGGGGAGCTGTTTTTT. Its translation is CASRGWTGELFF.

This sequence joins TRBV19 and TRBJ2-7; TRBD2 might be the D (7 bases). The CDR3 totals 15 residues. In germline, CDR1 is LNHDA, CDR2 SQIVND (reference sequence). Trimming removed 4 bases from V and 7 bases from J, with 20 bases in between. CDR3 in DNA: TGTGCCAGTAGTAGCACCGGGACATTCGGGAGGGAGCAGTACTTC. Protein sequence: CASSSTGTFGREQYF.

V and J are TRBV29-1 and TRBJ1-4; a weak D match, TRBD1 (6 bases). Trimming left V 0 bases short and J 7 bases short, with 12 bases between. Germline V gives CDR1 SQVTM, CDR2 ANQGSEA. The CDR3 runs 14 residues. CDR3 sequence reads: CSVEEGGGTEKLFF. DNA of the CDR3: TGCAGCGTTGAAGAAGGGGGAGGGACTGAAAAACTGTTTTTT.

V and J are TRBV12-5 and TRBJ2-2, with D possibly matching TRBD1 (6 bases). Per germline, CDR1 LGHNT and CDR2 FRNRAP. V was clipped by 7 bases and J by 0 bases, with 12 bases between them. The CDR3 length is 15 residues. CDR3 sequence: CASAKDSANTGELFF. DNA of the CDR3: TGTGCTAGTGCCAAGGACAGCGCGAACACCGGGGAGCTGTTTTTT.

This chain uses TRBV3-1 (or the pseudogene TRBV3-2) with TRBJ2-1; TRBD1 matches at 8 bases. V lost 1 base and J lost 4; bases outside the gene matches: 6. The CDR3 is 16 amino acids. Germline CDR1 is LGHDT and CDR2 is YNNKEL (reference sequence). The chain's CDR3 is CASSQGAGTGYNEQFF. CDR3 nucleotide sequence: TGTGCCAGCAGCCAAGGAGCCGGGACAGGTTACAATGAGCAGTTCTTC.

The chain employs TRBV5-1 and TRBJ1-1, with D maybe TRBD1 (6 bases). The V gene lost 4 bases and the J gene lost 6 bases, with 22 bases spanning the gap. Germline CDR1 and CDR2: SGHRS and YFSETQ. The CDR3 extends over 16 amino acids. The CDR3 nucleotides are TGCGCCAGCAGCCTGGACACAGGGACTCTGGTCGCTGAAGCTTTCTTT. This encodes CASSLDTGTLVAEAFF. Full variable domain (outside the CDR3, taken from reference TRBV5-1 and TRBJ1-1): KAGVTQTPRYLIKTRGQQVTLSCSPISGHRSVSWYQQTPGQGLQFLFEYFSETQRNKGNFPGRFSGRQFSNSRSEMNVSTLELGDSALYLCASSLDTGTLVAEAFFGQGTRLTVV.

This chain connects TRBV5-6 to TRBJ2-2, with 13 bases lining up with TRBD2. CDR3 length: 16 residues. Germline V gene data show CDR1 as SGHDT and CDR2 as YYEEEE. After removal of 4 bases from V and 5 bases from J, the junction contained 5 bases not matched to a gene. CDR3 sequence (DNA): TGTGCCAGCAGCGGGGGACTAGCGGGGAGGACCGGGGAGCTGTTTTTT. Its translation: CASSGGLAGRTGELFF.

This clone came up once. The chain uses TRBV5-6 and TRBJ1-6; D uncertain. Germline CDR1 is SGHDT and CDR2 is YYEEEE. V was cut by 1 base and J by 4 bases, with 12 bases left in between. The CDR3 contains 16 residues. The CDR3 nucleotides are TGTGCCAGCAGCTTGCGTCGAAATAGATATAATTCACCCCTCCACTTT. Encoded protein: CASSLRRNRYNSPLHF.

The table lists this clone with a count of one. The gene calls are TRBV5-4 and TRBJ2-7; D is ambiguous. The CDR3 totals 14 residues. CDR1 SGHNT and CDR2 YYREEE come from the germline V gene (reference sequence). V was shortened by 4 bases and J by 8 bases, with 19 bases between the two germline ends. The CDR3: CASSPETSGWKQYF. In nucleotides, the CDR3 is TGTGCCAGCAGCCCTGAAACAAGTGGGTGGAAGCAGTACTTC.